This entry describes one T cell receptor beta chain. The antigen is undetermined. Germline V gene data show CDR1 as SGHTA and CDR2 as FQGTGA. Trimming shortened V by 4 bases and J by 9 bases, and 10 bases separated the two germline ends. This CDR3 has 12 amino acids. The sample originates from a study of OX40 agonist ivuxolimab in advanced cancers. Looking at the study overall: An agonistic anti-OX40 (CD134) antibody, ivuxolimab, was used to treat the patients. Whole-study findings and limits: Circulating CD4+ and CD8+ T cells showed clonal expansion by week 6 at 0.1 to 3.0 mg/kg.

Profiling relied on immunoSEQ multiplex PCR, and the TCRdb table lists in-frame clones only, not all of them. The sample carries roughly 74,000 clones, 84% recorded once. The sequencing here drew on CD4+ or CD8+ T cells sorted from blood, taken in a trial of the OX40 agonist ivuxolimab. The TCR originated in an adult with an advanced solid tumor such as melanoma, head and neck, liver or kidney cancer. This rearrangement joins TRBV7-3 to TRBJ2-1; D perhaps matches TRBD1 (6 bases). The CDR3 here is CASSSSRGEQFF. DNA of the CDR3: TGTGCCAGCAGCTCCTCCAGGGGTGAGCAGTTCTTC.